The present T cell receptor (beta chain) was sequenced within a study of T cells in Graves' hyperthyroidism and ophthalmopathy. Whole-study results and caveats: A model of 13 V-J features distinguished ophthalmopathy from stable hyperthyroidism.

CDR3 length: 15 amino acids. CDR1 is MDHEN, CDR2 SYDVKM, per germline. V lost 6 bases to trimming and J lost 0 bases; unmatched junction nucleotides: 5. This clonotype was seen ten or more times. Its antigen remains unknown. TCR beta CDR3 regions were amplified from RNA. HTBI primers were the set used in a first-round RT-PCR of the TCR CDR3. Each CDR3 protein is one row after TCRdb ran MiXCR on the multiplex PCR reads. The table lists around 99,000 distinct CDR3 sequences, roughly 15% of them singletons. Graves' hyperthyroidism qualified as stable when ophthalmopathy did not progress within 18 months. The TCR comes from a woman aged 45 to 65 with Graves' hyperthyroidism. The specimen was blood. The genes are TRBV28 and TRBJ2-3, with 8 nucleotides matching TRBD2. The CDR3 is CASSHASGSTDTQYF. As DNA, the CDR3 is TGTGCCAGCAGCCACGCTAGCGGGAGCACAGATACGCAGTATTTT.